The present TCR beta chain was sequenced within a study of blood T cell repertoires in COVID-19 (TCRdb year 2020). For context, the study as a whole: Samples covering the acute and convalescent phases of COVID-19 were provided by collaborators in the United States, Italy and Spain. The prospective study material was composed of cDNA or gDNA derived from T cells, B-cell-depleted T cells, or PBMCs. The dataset comprised deeply sampled blood TCRbeta repertoires from subjects exposed to, actively infected with, or recovered from COVID-19. The repertoires were released in a freely available public database meant as a resource for research on the immune response to SARS-CoV-2. Samples came from the ongoing ImmuneRACE study (first 160 participants) plus 1,254 subjects from 6 global collaborators. Nearly every sample came with metadata listing a de-identified subject ID, COVID-19 status, age in years and sex. Where available, HLA class I and class II types were taken from metadata supplied by the sample provider and were not determined by assay-based typing. Overall study outcomes, separate from this receptor: Clinical and demographic metadata were provided uncurated, with the amount varying by source and participant.

Per the germline V gene (reference sequence), SEHNR is the CDR1 and FQNEAQ is the CDR2. Its CDR3 holds 14 amino acids, cysteine through phenylalanine. Of the read, only the CDR3 DNA is kept; its 42 bases are in frame from base 1. The junction shows trimming of 1 base on V and 6 bases on J, plus 11 bases between the germline ends. TCRbeta CDR3 regions were amplified from genomic DNA using the immunoSEQ Assay, a bias-controlled multiplex PCR. Regarding the original processing steps: Nucleated cell counts per sample were estimated from amplification of reference gene primers within the assay. To quantify the absolute abundance of each unique TCRbeta CDR3 rearrangement, sequence reads were collapsed and filtered. For each sample, productive Simpson clonality was calculated as the square root of Simpson's diversity index over productive rearrangements. As stored in TCRdb, this immuneACCESS dataset retains in-frame rearrangements with V and J assigned. A fraction of the clones does not appear; measured against another copy, unresolved V genes explain less than half of the discrepancy, and the remainder lacks a known reason. D and trimming were read from the DNA, whereas the V and J calls and clone size are those reported in that table. This sample is represented by 70,000 or so clones; about four fifths of them were singletons. The top ten clones comprise about 14% of the sample.

This clone was found once. Its target antigen remains unknown. The sample holds no much larger clone one base away, and base qualities are not on file. Each collaborating institution followed its own protocols to collect whole blood in K2EDTA tubes. For TCRbeta analysis, collaborator samples were shipped as frozen whole blood, as isolated PBMCs, or as DNA extracted from either sample type. This clonotype was obtained from a human donor in a cohort sampled during active COVID-19. The sequence links TRBV7-9 to TRBJ2-3; TRBD2 might be the D gene, on 6 matching bases. The specimen sequenced was peripheral blood. The CDR3 protein: CASSLGREYDTQYF. The DNA sequence is as follows: TGTGCCAGCAGCTTAGGTCGGGAGTACGATACGCAGTATTTT.